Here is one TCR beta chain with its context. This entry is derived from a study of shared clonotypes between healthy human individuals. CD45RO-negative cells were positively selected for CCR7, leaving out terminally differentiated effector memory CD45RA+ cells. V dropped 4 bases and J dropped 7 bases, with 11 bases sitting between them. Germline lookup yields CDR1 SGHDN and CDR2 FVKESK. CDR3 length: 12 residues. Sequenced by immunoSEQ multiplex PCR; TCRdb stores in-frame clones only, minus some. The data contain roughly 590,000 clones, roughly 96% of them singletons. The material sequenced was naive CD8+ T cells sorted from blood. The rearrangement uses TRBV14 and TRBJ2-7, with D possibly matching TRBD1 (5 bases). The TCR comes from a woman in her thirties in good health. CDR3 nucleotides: TGTGCCAGCAGCCTGACAGTTCAAGAGCAGTACTTC. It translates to CASSLTVQEQYF.